This TCR beta chain was sequenced in a study of cytomegalovirus exposure and HLA in healthy donors (dated by TCRdb to about 2017). Looking at the study overall: In an earlier analysis of roughly 500 of the donors, less than 350 Gb of sequence data and 100 million or so unique TCR beta sequences from 180 million or so T cells were reported. An early release covering roughly 600 HLA-typed donors comprised about 300 gigabases of sequencing data and approximately 80 million unique TCR sequences. Of the 300 to 400 genotyped donors, 65% to 90% fell in the genetic ancestry cluster associated with self-reported Caucasian donors. The study was designed to test whether signatures of past pathogen exposure could be identified by cataloging public T cell receptors. The study profiled the T cell repertoires of about 720 subjects by immunosequencing and related them to cytomegalovirus serostatus. A separate validation cohort of some 130 different subjects was used in addition to the approximately 700-subject first cohort. The study combined high-throughput TCR immunosequencing, statistical association of individual TCRs with disease status, and machine learning to predict cytomegalovirus infection status. To study patterns of TCR occurrence, a later analysis re-analyzed previously published TCR beta repertoires from several hundred donors and added high-resolution HLA genotyping. In the later analysis, no new phenotypic data were used to find candidate immune exposures; instead, reliance was placed on TCR beta sequences and their occurrence across donors. An earlier analysis of around 640 of the donors used high-throughput TCR beta sequencing to judge whether each TCR beta V gene segment behaved as functional or pseudogenic. Donor age, sex, ethnicity and CMV serostatus were collected together with the repertoire data. Genome-wide SNP genotypes for about 60% of the roughly 700 donors were used in a later genetic analysis, which treated that subset as a discovery cohort. Every discovery cohort repertoire had been produced on one sequencing platform. HLA typing covered class I and class II loci at four-digit resolution. The number of donors typed differed by locus, with roughly 620-640 for A, B, C, DRB1 and DQB1, roughly 520 for DQA1, about 610 for DPA1, and some 470 for DPB1. Four to six DR-DQ haplotypes were handled as single units for association and clustering, since linkage in the cohort was strong. Across around 400 genotyped donors of the cohort, an average of about 250,000 unique TCR beta nucleotide sequences per donor were sequenced, and 15% to 20% of those sequences were non-productive. The investigation overall reported the following: In a later analysis, several top co-occurrence clusters were reported to appear linked to parvovirus B19, influenza, CMV and Epstein-Barr virus. In a later analysis, HLA-associated TCR beta chains showed more clonal expansion and lower generation probabilities than non-associated chains that were equally common. Because HLA typing was missing for some donors at each locus, association tests included only the typed subset. Because counts were too low, roughly 17 rarely observed V segments, including chromosome 9 orphons, were left out of the earlier analysis of a few hundred of the donors. Most TCR sequences were observed very rarely across donors, whereas some public TCRs were present in many individuals. Correlated functional status among segregating V segments might be attributable to linkage disequilibrium, but an unknown experimental factor could not be ruled out. A cluster of highly shared sequence variants was judged likely to represent a technical artifact of the sequencing pipeline. A further reported finding was that TCR beta sequences accurately predicted the HLA-A and HLA-B alleles for most subjects in the first cohort. In a later analysis, most CMV-associated TCR beta chains were found to appear HLA-restricted, with HLA associations seemingly driven largely by CMV exposure. The authors suggested that the approach could potentially be generalized to other disease states and immunological phenotypes. Presence/absence analyses assumed roughly uniform sequencing depth across donors, an assumption that may not hold. A later analysis found that TCR association rates varied across HLA loci, with DRB1 alleles showing the most associated TCRs and HLA-C alleles the fewest. In this cohort, only TCR beta chains were sequenced, and detectable features were limited by the absence of alpha or paired-chain data. In an earlier analysis of roughly 560 of the donors, most TCR beta V segments were observed in productive rearrangements about 87% or about 30% of the time, broadly matching IMGT annotations. Strong co-occurrence of HLA alleles, especially DR and DQ, made assigning TCR associations to individual alleles difficult. The 87-base-pair reads could not distinguish some IMGT-functional V segments, including TRBV6-2 and TRBV6-3, so those segments were excluded. At a false discovery rate of 0.05, a later analysis linked approximately 18,000 TCR beta sequences to specific HLA alleles. Compared with the roughly 670-donor mean, donors in an Asian-associated ancestry cluster had fewer N-insertions in productive TCRs, according to a later genetic analysis. In vitro tests confirmed that three of the cytomegalovirus-associated TCR beta chains recognize cytomegalovirus antigens. V-gene and J-gene trimming of TCR beta chains was associated with a missense DCLRE1C variant in a later genetic analysis, and the association was replicated in an independent cohort. The classifier was reported to diagnose cytomegalovirus status with high specificity and sensitivity in both the original and validation cohorts. CMV serostatus was the only immune exposure information available for the cohort. The study gave a list of some 150 TCR beta chains associated with cytomegalovirus.

The library was produced with the immunoSEQ multiplex PCR assay. A mixture of 60 forward primers for TCR Vbeta segments and 13 reverse primers for TCR Jbeta segments was used in the multiplex PCR. The CDR3 region of rearranged TCR beta genes was amplified from genomic DNA by a multiplex PCR assay. On the Illumina HiSeq System, the amplified TCR beta libraries were sequenced as 87-base-pair reads. Per the original workflow: A later analysis tallied approximately 87 million unique TCR beta chains across the 700 or so repertoires, and about 12 million of those chains were shared by two or more donors. Raw reads were error-corrected and collapsed into unique sequences by a nearest-neighbor algorithm in which closely related sequences were merged to remove PCR and sequencing errors. To assign V, D and J gene segments, CDR3 sequences were aligned to IMGT reference sequences. Each retained sequence needed at least a six-nucleotide match to both a V gene segment and a J gene segment. A rearrangement was called productive if the CDR3 had no stop codons and remained in frame with V and J, and every other rearrangement was called non-productive. CDR3 was defined according to IMGT convention as the region running from the second conserved V-encoded cysteine to the conserved J-encoded phenylalanine. Sequences without an unambiguous match to a single V gene segment were excluded from the earlier analysis of over 500 of the donors. In an earlier analysis of 500 to 750 of the donors, V segments were called functional above 56.7% productive rearrangements and were called segregating when the between-donor standard deviation exceeded 5%. A statistical classification framework was built for diagnosing cytomegalovirus status from the catalog of TCR beta chain sequences. V and J gene assignment, in a later analysis, came from comparing TCR nucleotide sequences with IMGT/GENE-DB human TR gene sequences. Using the TCRdist pipeline, a later analysis assigned CDR3 sequences along with most-parsimonious VDJ recombination scenarios. In a later analysis, each TCR beta chain was defined by its CDR3 amino acid sequence together with its V-gene family, and reads lacking a unique V-gene family were excluded. To address suspected cross-contamination and a sequencing artifact, a later analysis removed 550 to 750 highly shared, low-generation-probability nucleotide sequences. In a later analysis, a clonal expansion index was calculated for each public chain from normalized within-repertoire ranks of inferred template counts. In a later analysis, generation probabilities were computed with a VDJ recombination model fitted to out-of-frame rearrangements, and the resulting probabilities were checked against IGoR. In a later analysis, TCR-TCR, TCR-HLA and TCR-CMV co-occurrence was scored with hypergeometric tests, and a repertoire-size bias correction was applied to TCR pairs. To estimate false discovery rates, a later analysis permuted the HLA or CMV assignments 20 times. A later analysis grouped co-occurring TCRs with DBSCAN, adding TCRdist sequence similarity when clustering within HLA-allele-positive subsets. Repertoires with fewer than 30,000 or more than 120,000 public chains were left out of co-occurrence clustering, as were a handful of repertoires with anomalous nucleotide sharing. Held by TCRdb, this immuneACCESS table contains in-frame sequences only and omits some clones. Under half of the omission traces to an unresolved V gene where checked; the cause of the rest is unknown. V, J and clone size derive from that table, while D and trimming were established from the DNA sequence. Across this sample there are about 190,000 clones, with roughly 80% seen only once. Around 1.6% of the sample is in the top ten clones.

The cohort comprised approximately 700 healthy bone marrow donors. At the time of sampling, all cohort members were nominally healthy, though unrecorded immune exposures were likely present. The donor tested CMV seronegative, placing the donor among the 352 seronegative members of the cohort. Every donor gave a peripheral blood sample, and the peripheral blood mononuclear cells from that sample were used for TCR beta sequencing. Genomic DNA extraction from the blood cell samples was performed with the Qiagen DNeasy Blood Extraction Kit. The CDR3 has 14 amino acids, counting the end cysteine and phenylalanine. Only the CDR3 DNA is retained, 42 bases long and in frame from the first base. V lost 0 bases and J lost 8 bases; the stretch between them is 14 bases long. The germline V gene (reference sequence) specifies SGHNT as CDR1 and YYREEE as CDR2. Details on this clone: Its antigen remains unidentified. Base qualities are not recorded, but no much larger clone differs from it by a single base.

The rearranged chain carries TRBV5-4 and TRBJ2-5; TRBD1 could be the D gene, as 6 bases match. The sequenced sample was PBMCs. This receptor was taken from a woman in her late teens or twenties in good health and CMV-seronegative. The DNA sequence is TGTGCCAGCAGCTTGGCCGATACCAGGGGTACCCAGTACTTC. Protein translation: CASSLADTRGTQYF.